The T cell receptor beta chain described here comes from a study of shared clonotypes between healthy human individuals (dated by TCRdb to between 2020 and 2021). With regard to the full study: A couple of women and a few men aged 18 to 49 years were included in the cohort. To estimate repertoire size and how much clonotypes are shared between individuals, the study performed deep sequencing of blood TCR repertoires from 4 to 6 healthy adults. Each donor's leukapheresis produced roughly between about 0.85 and 10 billion PBMCs. Different laboratories and diverse techniques were used to prepare libraries and sequence TCR repertoires, to increase sequencing depth and limit assay-specific biases.

Worth noting for this clone: Its antigen is not yet known. No base quality information exists; no much larger clone differs at one position.

Study-level results and caveats: Based on pairwise subsampling, the degree of clonotype sharing among donors was expected to be affected by sequencing depth. Only blood was sampled, and tissue TCR repertoires likely differ from those in blood. The genetic and exposure-history diversity represented was limited by the small number of donors.

Using the deep immunoSEQ assay, TCR CDR3 regions were amplified from genomic DNA by multiplex PCR. Extracted genomic DNA from each cell subset was distributed evenly across all wells of several immunoSEQ 96-well plates, and each plate was treated as a replicate. For unsorted PBMC, 250 to 350 ng of genomic DNA, equivalent to about 30,000 T cell genomes, went into each replicate PCR. Genomic DNA from unsorted PBMC was sequenced over ten immunoSEQ deep assay plates. Purified libraries were quantified with a Qubit 3.0 fluorometer, sized on a Bioanalyzer 2100, and re-quantified with the KAPA Library Quantification kit. A separate single-read 150-cycle Illumina NextSeq 550 flow cell was used to sequence each immunoSEQ 96-well plate. The original methods were these. Because the immunoSEQ output held only junctional sequences and lacked quality scores, the filtering could not match the filtering applied to full-length reads. Sequences were annotated with PyIR, a Python wrapper for IgBLAST v1.9, and V/J genes and CDR3 were assigned using IMGT germline references. Any read was removed if the V/J assignment was weak (E-value above 1e-6), the CDR3 was missing, or the read contained stop codons, out-of-frame junctions, or ambiguous translated residues. V3J clonotypes were defined as sequences sharing an identical inferred V gene, J gene, and CDR3 amino acid sequence. Percentage overlap between repertoires was computed as shared unique clonotypes divided by the size of the smaller repertoire. RTK rarefaction, the Chao1 estimator, and Recon v2.1 estimates of unobserved clonotypes were used to assess repertoire richness. TCRdb obtained this table from immuneACCESS and retained in-frame rearrangements with V and J assigned. These tables miss some clones; where compared with another copy, unresolved V genes account for less than half of the shortfall, and the remainder is unexplained. D and trimming were read from the DNA, whereas the V and J calls and clone size are those reported in that table. The sample table contains fewer than 600,000 clones; only one count was recorded for roughly 77% of them. The ten largest clonotypes hold 13% of the sample.

From a lookup of the germline V gene (reference sequence), CDR1 and CDR2 are SEHNR and FQNEAQ. Trimming removed 2 bases from V and 0 bases from J, leaving 17 bases between the germline ends. Including the terminal cysteine and phenylalanine, the CDR3 comprises 18 residues. Only the CDR3 region is kept as DNA, spanning 54 bases read in frame from base 1. Donors were healthy HIV-negative adults with no recently reported acute infections or vaccinations. Only Caucasian adults living in Nashville, Tennessee, USA were represented among the donors. For unsorted samples, tens of millions of PBMCs were counted, and genomic DNA was extracted using the QIAamp DNA Blood Mini kit. Blood was collected by leukapheresis, and PBMCs were isolated by Ficoll-Histopaque density gradient centrifugation and then cryopreserved in liquid nitrogen vapor phase.

The clonotype comes from a woman in her thirties or forties in good health. Some clones in this sample may be carry-over from other donors' samples. Sequencing was done on a sample of PBMCs. The V and J genes are TRBV7-9 and TRBJ1-3, with TRBD1 tentatively as D gene (6 bases match). Here the CDR3 is given as CASSLSGGWIFSGNTIYF. The sequenced DNA: TGTGCCAGCAGCTTATCCGGGGGCTGGATCTTCTCTGGAAACACCATATATTTT.